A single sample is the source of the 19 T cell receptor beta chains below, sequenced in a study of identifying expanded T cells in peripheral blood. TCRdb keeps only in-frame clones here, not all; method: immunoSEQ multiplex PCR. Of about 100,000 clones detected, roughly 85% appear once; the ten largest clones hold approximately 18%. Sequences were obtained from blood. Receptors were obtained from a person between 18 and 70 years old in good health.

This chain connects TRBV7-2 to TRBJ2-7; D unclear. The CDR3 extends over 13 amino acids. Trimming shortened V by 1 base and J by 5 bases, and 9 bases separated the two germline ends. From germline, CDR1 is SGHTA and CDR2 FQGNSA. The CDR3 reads CASSLGPANEQYF. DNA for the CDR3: TGTGCCAGCAGCTTAGGGCCAGCTAACGAGCAGTACTTC. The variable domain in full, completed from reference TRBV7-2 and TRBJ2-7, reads GAGVSQSPSNKVTEKGKDVELRCDPISGHTALYWYRQSLGQGLEFLIYFQGNSAPDKSGLPSDRFSAERTGGSVSTLTIQRTQQEDSAVYLCASSLGPANEQYFGPGTRLTVT.

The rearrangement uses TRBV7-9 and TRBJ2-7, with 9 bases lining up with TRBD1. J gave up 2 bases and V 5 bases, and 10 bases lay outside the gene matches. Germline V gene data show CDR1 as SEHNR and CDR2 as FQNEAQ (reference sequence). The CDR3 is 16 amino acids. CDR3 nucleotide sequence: TGTGCCAGCAGCGGACCCCGAGACAGGGGGACCTACGAGCAGTACTTC. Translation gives CASSGPRDRGTYEQYF.

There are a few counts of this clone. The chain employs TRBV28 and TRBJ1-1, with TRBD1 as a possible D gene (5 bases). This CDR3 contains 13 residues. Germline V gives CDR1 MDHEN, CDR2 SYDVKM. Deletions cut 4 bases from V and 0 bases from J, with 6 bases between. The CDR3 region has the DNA TGTGCCAGCAGTTCGACAGTGAACACTGAAGCTTTCTTT. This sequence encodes CASSSTVNTEAFF.

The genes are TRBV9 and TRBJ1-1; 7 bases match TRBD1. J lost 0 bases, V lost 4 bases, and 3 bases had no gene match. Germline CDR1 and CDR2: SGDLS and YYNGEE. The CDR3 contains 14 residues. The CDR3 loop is CASSPQGVNTEAFF. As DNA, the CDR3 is TGTGCCAGCAGCCCTCAGGGGGTGAACACTGAAGCTTTCTTT.

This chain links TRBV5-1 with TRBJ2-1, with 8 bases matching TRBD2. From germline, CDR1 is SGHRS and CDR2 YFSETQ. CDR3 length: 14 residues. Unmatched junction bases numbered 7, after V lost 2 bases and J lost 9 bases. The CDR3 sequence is CASSFYSGGFEQFF. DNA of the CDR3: TGCGCCAGCAGCTTTTACAGCGGGGGTTTTGAGCAGTTCTTC.

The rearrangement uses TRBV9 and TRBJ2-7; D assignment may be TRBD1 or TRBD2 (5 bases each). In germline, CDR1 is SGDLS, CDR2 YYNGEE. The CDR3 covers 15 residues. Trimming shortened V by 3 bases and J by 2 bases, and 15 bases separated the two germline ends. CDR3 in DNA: TGTGCCAGCAGCGCAACCGGGACCCACCCCTACGAGCAGTACTTC. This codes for CASSATGTHPYEQYF. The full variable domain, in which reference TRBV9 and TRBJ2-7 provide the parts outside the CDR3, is DSGVTQTPKHLITATGQRVTLRCSPRSGDLSVYWYQQSLDQGLQFLIQYYNGEERAKGNILERFSAQQFPDLHSELNLSSLELGDSALYFCASSATGTHPYEQYFGPGTRLTVT.

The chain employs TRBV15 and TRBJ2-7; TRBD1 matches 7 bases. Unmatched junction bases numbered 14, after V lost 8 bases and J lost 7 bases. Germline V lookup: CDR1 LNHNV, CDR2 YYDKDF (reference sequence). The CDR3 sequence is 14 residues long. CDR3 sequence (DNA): TGTGCCACCCAGCGGACAGGCGGACCTGGAGAGCAGTACTTC. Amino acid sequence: CATQRTGGPGEQYF.

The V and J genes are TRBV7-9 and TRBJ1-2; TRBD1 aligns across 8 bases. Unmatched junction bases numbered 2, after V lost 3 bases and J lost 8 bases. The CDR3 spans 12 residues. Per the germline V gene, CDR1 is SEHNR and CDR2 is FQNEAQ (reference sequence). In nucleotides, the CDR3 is TGTGCCAGCAGCTTCGACAGGGGAGGCTACACCTTC. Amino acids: CASSFDRGGYTF.

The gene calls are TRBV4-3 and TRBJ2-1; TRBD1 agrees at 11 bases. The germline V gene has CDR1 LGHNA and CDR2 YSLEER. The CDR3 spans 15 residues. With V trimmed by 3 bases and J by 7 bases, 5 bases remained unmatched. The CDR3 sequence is CASSHGTGGWNEQFF. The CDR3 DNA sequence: TGCGCCAGCAGCCACGGGACAGGGGGTTGGAATGAGCAGTTCTTC.

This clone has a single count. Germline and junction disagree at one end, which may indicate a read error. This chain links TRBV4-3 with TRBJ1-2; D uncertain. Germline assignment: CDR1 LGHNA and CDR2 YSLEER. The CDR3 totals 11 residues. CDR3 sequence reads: CASSQGEDRSF. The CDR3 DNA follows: TGCGCCAGCAGCCAAGGGGAGGATCGGAGCTTC.

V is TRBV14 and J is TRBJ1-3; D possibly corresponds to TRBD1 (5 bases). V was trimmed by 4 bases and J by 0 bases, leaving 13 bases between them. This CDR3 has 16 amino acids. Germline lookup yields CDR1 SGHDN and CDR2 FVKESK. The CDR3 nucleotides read TGTGCCAGCAGCCCCCAGGGCGCCGGCTCTGGAAACACCATATATTTT. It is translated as CASSPQGAGSGNTIYF.

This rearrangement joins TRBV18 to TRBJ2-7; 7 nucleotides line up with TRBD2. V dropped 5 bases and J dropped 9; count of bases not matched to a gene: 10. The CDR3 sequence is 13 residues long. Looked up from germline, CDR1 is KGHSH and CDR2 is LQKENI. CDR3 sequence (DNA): TGTGCCAGCTCAGTAGCGGGCGAGAGAAGGCAGTACTTC. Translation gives CASSVAGERRQYF.

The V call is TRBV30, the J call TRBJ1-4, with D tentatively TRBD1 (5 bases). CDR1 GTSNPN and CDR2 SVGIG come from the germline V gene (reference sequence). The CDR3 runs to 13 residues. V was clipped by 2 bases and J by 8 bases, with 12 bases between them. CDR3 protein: CAWSLTRGEKLFF. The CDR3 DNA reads TGTGCCTGGAGTCTGACCCGGGGGGAAAAACTGTTTTTT.

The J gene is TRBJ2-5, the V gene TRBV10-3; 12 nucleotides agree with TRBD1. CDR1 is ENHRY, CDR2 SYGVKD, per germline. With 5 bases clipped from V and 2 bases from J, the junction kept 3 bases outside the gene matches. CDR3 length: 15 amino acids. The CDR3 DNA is TGTGCCATCAGTTGGGACAGGGGGCCTCAAGAGACCCAGTACTTC. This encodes CAISWDRGPQETQYF.

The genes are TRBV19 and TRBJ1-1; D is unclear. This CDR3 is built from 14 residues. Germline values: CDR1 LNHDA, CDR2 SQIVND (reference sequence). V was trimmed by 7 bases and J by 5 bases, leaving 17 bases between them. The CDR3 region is CASTPDTRRTEAFF. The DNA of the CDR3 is TGTGCCAGTACCCCTGACACCCGAAGGACTGAAGCTTTCTTT.

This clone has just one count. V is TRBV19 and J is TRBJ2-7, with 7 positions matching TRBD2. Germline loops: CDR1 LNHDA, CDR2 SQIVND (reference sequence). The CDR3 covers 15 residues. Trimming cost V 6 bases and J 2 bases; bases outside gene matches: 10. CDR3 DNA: TGTGCCAGTAGCCCAGGGATCGGGGGGACCTACGAGCAGTACTTC. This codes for CASSPGIGGTYEQYF.

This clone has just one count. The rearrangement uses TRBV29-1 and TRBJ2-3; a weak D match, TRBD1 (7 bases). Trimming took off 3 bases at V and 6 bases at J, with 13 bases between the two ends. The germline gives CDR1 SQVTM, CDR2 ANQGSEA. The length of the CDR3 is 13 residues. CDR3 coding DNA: TGCAGCGTTGATCAGGGGGGAATGGATACGCAGTATTTT. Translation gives CSVDQGGMDTQYF.

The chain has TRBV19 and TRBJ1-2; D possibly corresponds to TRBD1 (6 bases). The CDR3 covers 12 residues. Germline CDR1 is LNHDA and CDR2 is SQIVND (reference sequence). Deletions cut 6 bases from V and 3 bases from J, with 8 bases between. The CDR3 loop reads CASRWTDYGYTF. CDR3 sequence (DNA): TGTGCCAGTAGATGGACAGACTATGGCTACACCTTC. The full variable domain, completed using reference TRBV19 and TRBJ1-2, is DGGITQSPKYLFRKEGQNVTLSCEQNLNHDAMYWYRQDPGQGLRLIYYSQIVNDFQKGDIAEGYSVSREKKESFPLTVTSAQKNPTAFYLCASRWTDYGYTFGSGTRLTVV.

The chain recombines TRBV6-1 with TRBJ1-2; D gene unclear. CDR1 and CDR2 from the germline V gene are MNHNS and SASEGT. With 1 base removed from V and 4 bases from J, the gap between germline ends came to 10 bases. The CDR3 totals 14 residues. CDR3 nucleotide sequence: TGTGCCAGCAGTGAAGTAGGAGAGTCCTATGGCTACACCTTC. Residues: CASSEVGESYGYTF.